Each of the 10 T cell receptor beta chains below was sequenced from the same sample in a study of blood T cells in healthy people across ages. PCR was performed a second time for roughly 7 to 11 cycles using a sample-barcoded 5' primer and a J-beta primer mix. TCRdb recomputed calls from the 5' RACE reads with MiXCR, one row per CDR3 protein. The sample contains some 640,000 distinct CDR3 sequences, roughly 50% of which appear only once. The specimen was blood. All receptors come from a woman aged 55-69 years in good health.

The chain uses TRBV15 and TRBJ2-5; 7 nucleotides line up with TRBD1. Germline V gives CDR1 LNHNV, CDR2 YYDKDF (reference sequence). Trimming took 4 bases from V and 5 from J; bases not matched to a gene: 7. The CDR3 runs 14 residues. This CDR3 reads CATSKQGSGETQYF. In DNA, the CDR3 is TGTGCCACCAGCAAACAGGGGTCAGGGGAGACCCAGTACTTC. The whole variable domain, filled in from reference TRBV15 and TRBJ2-5, reads DAMVIQNPRYQVTQFGKPVTLSCSQTLNHNVMYWYQQKSSQAPKLLFHYYDKDFNNEADTPDNFQSRRPNTSFCFLDIRSPGLGDTAMYLCATSKQGSGETQYFGPGTRLLVL.

The rearrangement links TRBV6-2 or TRBV6-3 to TRBJ2-1; 11 nucleotides line up with TRBD2. Per the germline V gene, CDR1 is MNHEY and CDR2 is SVGEGT. Trimming took 0 bases from V and 4 from J; bases not matched to a gene: 8. The CDR3 totals 18 residues. The CDR3 sequence: CASSYSETSGTRYNEQFF. The CDR3 nucleotides are TGTGCCAGCAGTTACTCCGAGACTAGCGGGACAAGATACAATGAGCAGTTCTTC.

This clonotype was detected a few times. This chain links TRBV7-6 with TRBJ2-3, with unresolved D. CDR3 length: 16 amino acids. Trimming cost V 2 bases and J 5 bases, with 17 bases left between them. Germline CDR1 reads SGHVS; CDR2 reads FNYEAQ. CDR3 sequence (DNA): TGTGCCAGCAGCTTACGACCTCCTACCCTTGGAGATACGCAGTATTTT. It encodes CASSLRPPTLGDTQYF.

V gene TRBV20-1 combines with J gene TRBJ2-7; TRBD1 matches 7 bases. CDR1 is DFQATT, CDR2 SNEGSKA, per germline (reference sequence). The CDR3 runs to 14 residues. The CDR3 DNA sequence: TGCAGCGCTGAAGGGGGCCATGCAAGTTACGAGCAGTACTTC. Its protein product is CSAEGGHASYEQYF.

This chain uses TRBV7-2 with TRBJ2-2; D is uncertain. Trimming shortened V by 4 bases and J by 10 bases, and 13 bases separated the two germline ends. Germline lookup yields CDR1 SGHTA and CDR2 FQGNSA. The CDR3 covers 13 residues. The CDR3 DNA reads as TGTGCCAGCAGCTCTTATAGCTCCTCGGAGCTGTTTTTT. Translation: CASSSYSSSELFF.

This clonotype was seen a single time. In DNA, the CDR3 is TGCGCCAGCAGCTTGACCCAGGCCTCCTACAATGAGCAGTACTTC. It translates to CASSLTQASYNEQYF. V is TRBV5-1 and J is TRBJ2-7, with D uncertain. Germline V gene sequence: CDR1 SGHRS, CDR2 YFSETQ. The CDR3 length is 15 residues. With 1 base removed from V and 7 bases from J, the gap between germline ends came to 18 bases.

The chain couples TRBV15 to TRBJ1-6; D remains unclear. Between the trimmed V and J ends, which lost 4 bases and 9 bases, there was a span of 13 bases. Germline loops: CDR1 LNHNV, CDR2 YYDKDF (reference sequence). There are 14 residues in the CDR3. Written as DNA, the CDR3 is TGTGCCACCAGCACCCCCGGGAATGGTTCACCCCTCCACTTT. Protein product: CATSTPGNGSPLHF. The entire variable domain, with the rest obtained from reference TRBV15 and TRBJ1-6, is as follows: DAMVIQNPRYQVTQFGKPVTLSCSQTLNHNVMYWYQQKSSQAPKLLFHYYDKDFNNEADTPDNFQSRRPNTSFCFLDIRSPGLGDTAMYLCATSTPGNGSPLHFGNGTRLTVT.

This clonotype was detected a few times. This chain links TRBV28 with TRBJ2-4, with 9 positions matching TRBD1. The CDR3 is 14 amino acids. CDR1 and CDR2 (germline): MDHEN, SYDVKM. V gave up 5 bases and J gave up 7 bases; unmatched junction bases: 6. DNA for the CDR3: TGTGCCAGCAGTACACAGGGGGCGCTTAACATTCAGTACTTC. The encoded protein is CASSTQGALNIQYF.

This clonotype is a singleton in its sample. V gene TRBV10-3 combines with J gene TRBJ2-1, with TRBD2 matching 8 bases. This CDR3 spans 14 amino acids. Germline assignment: CDR1 ENHRY and CDR2 SYGVKD. Losses at the gene ends were 4 bases for V and 8 bases for J; bases not matched to a gene: 7. In DNA, the CDR3 is TGTGCCATCAGTGGACGAGCGGGAGAGGATGAGCAGTTCTTC. Translation gives CAISGRAGEDEQFF.

The chain links TRBV18 to TRBJ2-6, with 8 bases fitting TRBD1. This CDR3 has 19 residues. CDR1 and CDR2 from the germline V gene are KGHSH and LQKENI. With V trimmed by 3 bases and J by 0 bases, 10 bases remained unmatched. CDR3 sequence: CASSPAGQGTFSGANVLTF. As DNA, the CDR3 is TGTGCCAGCTCACCCGCCGGACAGGGAACGTTCTCTGGGGCCAACGTCCTGACTTTC.